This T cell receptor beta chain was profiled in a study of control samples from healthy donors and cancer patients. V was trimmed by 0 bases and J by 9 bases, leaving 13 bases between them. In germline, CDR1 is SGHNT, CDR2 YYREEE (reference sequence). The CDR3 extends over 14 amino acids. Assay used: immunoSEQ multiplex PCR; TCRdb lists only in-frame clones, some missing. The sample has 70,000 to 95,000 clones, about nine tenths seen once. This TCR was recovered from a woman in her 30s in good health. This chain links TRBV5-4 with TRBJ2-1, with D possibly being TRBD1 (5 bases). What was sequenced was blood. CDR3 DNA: TGTGCCAGCAGCTTGGATAAGGGGTGGTCTGAGCAGTTCTTC. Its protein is CASSLDKGWSEQFF.